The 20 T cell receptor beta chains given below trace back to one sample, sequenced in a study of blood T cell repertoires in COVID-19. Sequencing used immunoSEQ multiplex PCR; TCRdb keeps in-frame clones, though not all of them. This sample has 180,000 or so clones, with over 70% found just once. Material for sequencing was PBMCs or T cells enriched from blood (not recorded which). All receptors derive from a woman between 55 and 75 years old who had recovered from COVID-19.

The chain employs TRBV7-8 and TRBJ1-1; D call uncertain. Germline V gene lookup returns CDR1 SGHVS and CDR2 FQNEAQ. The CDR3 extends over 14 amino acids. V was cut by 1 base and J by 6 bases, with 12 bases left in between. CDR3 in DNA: TGTGCCAGCAGCTTAGATTCGAGGAGCGCTGAAGCTTTCTTT. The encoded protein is CASSLDSRSAEAFF.

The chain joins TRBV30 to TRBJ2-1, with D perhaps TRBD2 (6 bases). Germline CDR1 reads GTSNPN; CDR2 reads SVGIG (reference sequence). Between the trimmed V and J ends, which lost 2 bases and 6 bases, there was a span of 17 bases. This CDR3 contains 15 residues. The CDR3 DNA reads TGTGCCTGGAGTTTGTGGGACTCCCTGGGCAATGAGCAGTTCTTC. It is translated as CAWSLWDSLGNEQFF. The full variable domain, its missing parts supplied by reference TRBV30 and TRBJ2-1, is SQTIHQWPATLVQPVGSPLSLECTVEGTSNPNLYWYRQAAGRGLQLLFYSVGIGQISSEVPQNLSASRPQDRQFILSSKKLLLSDSGFYLCAWSLWDSLGNEQFFGPGTRLTVL.

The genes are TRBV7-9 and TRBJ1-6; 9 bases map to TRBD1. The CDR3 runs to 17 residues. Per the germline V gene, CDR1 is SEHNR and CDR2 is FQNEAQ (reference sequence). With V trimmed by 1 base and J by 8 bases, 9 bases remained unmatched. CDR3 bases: TGTGCCAGCAGCTTAGTACGGACAGGGGCCGGGGATTCACCCCTCCACTTT. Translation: CASSLVRTGAGDSPLHF.

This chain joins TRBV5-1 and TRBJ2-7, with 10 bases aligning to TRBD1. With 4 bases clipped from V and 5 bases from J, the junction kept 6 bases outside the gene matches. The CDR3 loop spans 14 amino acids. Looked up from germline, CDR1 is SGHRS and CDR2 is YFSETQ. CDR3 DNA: TGCGCCAGCAGCAACGGACAGGGGGAGAACGAGCAGTACTTC. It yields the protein CASSNGQGENEQYF.

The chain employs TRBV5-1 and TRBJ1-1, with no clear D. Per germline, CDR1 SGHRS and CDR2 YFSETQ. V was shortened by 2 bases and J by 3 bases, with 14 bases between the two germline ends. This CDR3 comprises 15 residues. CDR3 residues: CASSFTVSGDTEAFF. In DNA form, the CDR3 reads TGCGCCAGCAGCTTTACTGTGTCCGGAGACACTGAAGCTTTCTTT.

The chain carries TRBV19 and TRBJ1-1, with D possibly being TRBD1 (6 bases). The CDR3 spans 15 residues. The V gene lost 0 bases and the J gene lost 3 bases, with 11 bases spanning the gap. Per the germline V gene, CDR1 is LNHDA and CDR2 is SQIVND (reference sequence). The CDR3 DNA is TGTGCCAGTAGTATAGAGTGGCAGGGGCACACTGAAGCTTTCTTT. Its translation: CASSIEWQGHTEAFF.

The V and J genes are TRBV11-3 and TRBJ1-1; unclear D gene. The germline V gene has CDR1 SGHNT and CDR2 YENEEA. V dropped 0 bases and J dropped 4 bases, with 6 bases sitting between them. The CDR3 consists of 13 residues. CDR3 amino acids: CASSLERGTEAFF. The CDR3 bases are TGTGCCAGCAGCTTAGAACGCGGCACTGAAGCTTTCTTT.

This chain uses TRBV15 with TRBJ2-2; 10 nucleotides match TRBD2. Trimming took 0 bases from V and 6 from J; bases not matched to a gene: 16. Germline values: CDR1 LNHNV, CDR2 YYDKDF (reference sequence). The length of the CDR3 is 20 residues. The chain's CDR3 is CATSRDFRVLAGGRAGELFF. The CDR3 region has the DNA TGTGCCACCAGCAGAGATTTCAGGGTATTAGCGGGAGGAAGAGCCGGGGAGCTGTTTTTT.

The CDR3 sequence is CAISPGQNTGELFF. In DNA, the CDR3 is TGTGCCATCAGTCCGGGACAGAACACCGGGGAGCTGTTTTTT. This chain joins TRBV10-3 and TRBJ2-2, with D perhaps matching TRBD1 (6 bases). CDR1 is ENHRY, CDR2 SYGVKD, per germline. Trimming pared 5 bases from V and 1 base from J, leaving 8 bases between. This CDR3 region has 14 residues.

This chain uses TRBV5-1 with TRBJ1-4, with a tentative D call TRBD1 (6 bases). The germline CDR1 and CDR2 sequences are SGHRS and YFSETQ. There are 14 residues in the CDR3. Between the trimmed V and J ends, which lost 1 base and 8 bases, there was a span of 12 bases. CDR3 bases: TGCGCCAGCAGCTTGATGGGGGCTGCAGAAAAACTGTTTTTT. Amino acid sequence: CASSLMGAAEKLFF.

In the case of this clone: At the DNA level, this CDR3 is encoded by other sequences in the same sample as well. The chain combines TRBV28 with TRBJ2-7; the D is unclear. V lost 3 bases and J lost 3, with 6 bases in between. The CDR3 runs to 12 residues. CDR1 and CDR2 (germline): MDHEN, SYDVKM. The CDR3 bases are TGTGCCAGCAGTTTCCAGAACTACGAGCAGTACTTC. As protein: CASSFQNYEQYF.

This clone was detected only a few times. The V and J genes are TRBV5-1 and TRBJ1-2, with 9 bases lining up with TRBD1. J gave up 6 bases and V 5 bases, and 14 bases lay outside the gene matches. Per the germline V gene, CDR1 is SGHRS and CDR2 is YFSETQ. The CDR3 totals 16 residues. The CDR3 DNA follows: TGCGCCAGCAGGATTGGAGACAGGGGGTTATCGGATGGCTACACCTTC. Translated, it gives CASRIGDRGLSDGYTF.

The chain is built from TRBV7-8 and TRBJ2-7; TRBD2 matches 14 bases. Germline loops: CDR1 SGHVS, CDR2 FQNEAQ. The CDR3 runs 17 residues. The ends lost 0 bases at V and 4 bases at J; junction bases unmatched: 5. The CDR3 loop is CASSLAPGLAGGYEQYF. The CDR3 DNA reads TGTGCCAGCAGCTTAGCGCCAGGACTAGCGGGAGGATACGAGCAGTACTTC.

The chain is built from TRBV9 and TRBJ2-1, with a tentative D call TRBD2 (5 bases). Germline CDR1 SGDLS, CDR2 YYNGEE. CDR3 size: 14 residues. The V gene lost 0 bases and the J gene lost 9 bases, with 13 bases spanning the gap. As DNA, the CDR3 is TGTGCCAGCAGCGTAGATGGGCTAGCTGGTGAGCAGTTCTTC. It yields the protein CASSVDGLAGEQFF.

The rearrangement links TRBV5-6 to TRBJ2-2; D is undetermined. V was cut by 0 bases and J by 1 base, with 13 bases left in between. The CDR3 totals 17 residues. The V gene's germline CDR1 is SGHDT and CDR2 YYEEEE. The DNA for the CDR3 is TGTGCCAGCAGCTTGGCGTGGCGGCAAGAGAACACCGGGGAGCTGTTTTTT. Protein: CASSLAWRQENTGELFF.

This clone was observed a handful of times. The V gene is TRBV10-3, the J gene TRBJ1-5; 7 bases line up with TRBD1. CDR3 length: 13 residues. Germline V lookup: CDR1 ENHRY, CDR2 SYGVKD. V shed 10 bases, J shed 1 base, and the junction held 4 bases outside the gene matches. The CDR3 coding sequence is TGTGCCACCAGGGGACAGAGCAATCAGCCCCAGCATTTT. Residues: CATRGQSNQPQHF.

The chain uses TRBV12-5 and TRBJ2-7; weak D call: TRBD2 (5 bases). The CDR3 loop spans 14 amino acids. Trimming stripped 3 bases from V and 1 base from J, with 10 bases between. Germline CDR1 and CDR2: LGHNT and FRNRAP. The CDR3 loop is CASGLGGPSYEQYF. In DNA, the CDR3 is TGTGCTAGTGGTTTAGGAGGCCCTTCCTACGAGCAGTACTTC.

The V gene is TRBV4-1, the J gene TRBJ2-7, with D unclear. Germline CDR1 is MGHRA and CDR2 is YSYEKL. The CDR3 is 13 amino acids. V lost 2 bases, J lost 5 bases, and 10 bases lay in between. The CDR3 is CASSQPGLNEQYF. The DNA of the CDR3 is TGCGCCAGCAGCCAACCGGGTTTAAACGAGCAGTACTTC.

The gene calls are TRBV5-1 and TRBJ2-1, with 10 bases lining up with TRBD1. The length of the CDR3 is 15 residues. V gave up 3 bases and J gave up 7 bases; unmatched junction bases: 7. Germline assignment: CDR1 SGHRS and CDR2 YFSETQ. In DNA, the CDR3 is TGCGCCAGCAGCTGGGGAGGGACAGGGGCGAATGAGCAGTTCTTC. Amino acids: CASSWGGTGANEQFF.

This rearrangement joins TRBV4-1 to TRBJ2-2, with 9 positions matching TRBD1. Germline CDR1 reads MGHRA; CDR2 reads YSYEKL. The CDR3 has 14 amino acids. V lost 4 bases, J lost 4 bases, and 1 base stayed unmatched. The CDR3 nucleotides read TGCGCCAGCAGCCTACAGGGGGCCACCGGGGAGCTGTTTTTT. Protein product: CASSLQGATGELFF.